The 10 T cell receptor beta chains below all came from one sample that was sequenced in a study of blood T cell repertoires in COVID-19. Some clones are missing from TCRdb's copy, which holds only in-frame ones; the method was immunoSEQ multiplex PCR. In the table there are more than 200,000 clones, roughly 80% of which are singletons. The material sequenced was peripheral blood. Source of these receptors: an elderly woman with COVID-19, enrolled during active disease.

This sequence joins TRBV9 and TRBJ1-2, with D maybe TRBD1 (6 bases). V lost 0 bases and J lost 2, with 14 bases in between. The germline V gene encodes CDR1 SGDLS and CDR2 YYNGEE. The CDR3 is 16 residues long. This CDR3 is CASSVGWGGQNYGYTF. The DNA for the CDR3 is TGTGCCAGCAGCGTAGGCTGGGGGGGACAAAACTATGGCTACACCTTC.

CDR3 coding DNA: TGTGCCAGCAGCTACCGCGGGGGCGAGCAGTACTTC. Its translation: CASSYRGGEQYF. The chain has TRBV7-3 and TRBJ2-7, with 7 nucleotides matching TRBD2. From germline, CDR1 is SGHTA and CDR2 FQGTGA. The CDR3 is made up of 12 amino acids. The V gene end was trimmed by 4 bases and the J gene end by 6 bases; junction bases not matched to a gene: 3.

The rearrangement joins TRBV28 to TRBJ1-5; D perhaps matches TRBD1 (6 bases). The germline V gene has CDR1 MDHEN and CDR2 SYDVKM. Trimming took 8 bases from V and 4 from J, leaving 18 bases between them. The CDR3 spans 15 residues. CDR3 residues: CASWALDRLNQPQHF. The CDR3 DNA reads TGTGCCAGCTGGGCCCTCGACAGGTTAAATCAGCCCCAGCATTTT.

This chain's CDR3 is CASSYAGFDEQFF. The CDR3 nucleotides are TGTGCCAGCAGTTACGCGGGGTTCGATGAGCAGTTCTTC. This chain joins TRBV6-2 or TRBV6-3 and TRBJ2-1; tentatively, D is TRBD2 (6 bases). The germline V and J ends were trimmed by 2 bases and 8 bases, with 10 bases remaining between them. The length of the CDR3 is 13 residues. Germline V CDR1 and CDR2: MNHEY, SVGEGT.

The chain recombines TRBV3-1 (or the pseudogene TRBV3-2) with TRBJ2-7, with D unresolved. Germline values: CDR1 LGHDT, CDR2 YNNKEL (reference sequence). The CDR3 has 12 residues. The V and J ends lost 4 bases and 6 bases respectively, with 10 bases between them. This CDR3 is CASSPTRGEQYF. The CDR3 DNA reads TGTGCCAGCAGCCCTACGCGTGGCGAGCAGTACTTC.

For the CDR3, the DNA is TGTGCCAGCAGTAAGAGGACTAGCGGGGGGTACGAGCAGTACTTC. Protein: CASSKRTSGGYEQYF. The J gene is TRBJ2-7, the V gene TRBV27; 14 nucleotides agree with TRBD2. V gave up 5 bases and J gave up 4 bases; unmatched junction bases: 4. Germline V CDR1 and CDR2: MNHEY, SMNVEV (reference sequence). The CDR3 has 15 residues.

The V and J genes are TRBV28 and TRBJ2-5; weak D call: TRBD2 (6 bases). Germline V CDR1 and CDR2: MDHEN, SYDVKM. The CDR3 has 12 residues. Trimming took 8 bases from V and 4 from J, leaving 11 bases between them. The CDR3 spells CASRDSPETQYF. The CDR3 coding sequence is TGTGCCAGCCGGGACTCCCCAGAGACCCAGTACTTC.

This chain links TRBV13 with TRBJ1-2; 8 bases are a match to TRBD1. Germline V gene lookup returns CDR1 PRHDT and CDR2 FYEKMQ (reference sequence). Losses at the gene ends were 5 bases for V and 5 bases for J; bases not matched to a gene: 10. The CDR3 has 15 residues. The CDR3, as DNA: TGTGCCAGCAGCGTTAACAGGGGGGTTGGATATGGCTACACCTTC. Protein product: CASSVNRGVGYGYTF.

This clone occurred once. The chain uses TRBV6-2 or TRBV6-3 and TRBJ2-6; D may be TRBD1 (6 bases). V lost 6 bases to trimming and J lost 2 bases, with 11 bases between them. Per the germline V gene, CDR1 is MNHEY and CDR2 is SVGEGT. The CDR3 covers 15 residues. CDR3 sequence reads: CASSFQGTGANVLTF. CDR3 sequence (DNA): TGTGCCAGCAGCTTTCAGGGGACTGGGGCCAACGTCCTGACTTTC.

V is TRBV6-5 and J is TRBJ1-1; no reliable D call. Trimming stripped 4 bases from V and 7 bases from J, with 10 bases between. The CDR3 consists of 12 residues. In germline, CDR1 is MNHEY, CDR2 SVGAGI. In DNA, the CDR3 is TGTGCCAGCAGTTCCCTAGGGAGTGAAGCTTTCTTT. Protein: CASSSLGSEAFF.